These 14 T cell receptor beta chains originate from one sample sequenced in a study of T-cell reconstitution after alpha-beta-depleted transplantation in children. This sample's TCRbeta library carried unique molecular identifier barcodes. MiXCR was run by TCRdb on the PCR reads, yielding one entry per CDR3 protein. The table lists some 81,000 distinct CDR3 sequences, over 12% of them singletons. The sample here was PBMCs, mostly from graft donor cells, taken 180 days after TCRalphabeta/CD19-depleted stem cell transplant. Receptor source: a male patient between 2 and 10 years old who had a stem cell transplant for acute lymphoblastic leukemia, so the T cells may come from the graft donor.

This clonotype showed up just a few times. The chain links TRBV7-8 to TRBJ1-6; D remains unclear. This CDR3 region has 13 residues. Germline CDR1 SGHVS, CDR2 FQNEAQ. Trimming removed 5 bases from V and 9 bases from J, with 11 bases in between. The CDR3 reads CASSPWEFSPLHF. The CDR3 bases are TGTGCCAGCAGCCCCTGGGAGTTTTCACCCCTCCACTTT.

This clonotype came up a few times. CDR3 in DNA: TGCGCCAGCAGCTTTGGGACTAGCGGGGGTGATACGCAGTATTTT. It codes for CASSFGTSGGDTQYF. The J gene is TRBJ2-3, the V gene TRBV5-1; 14 positions match TRBD2. Germline CDR1 is SGHRS and CDR2 is YFSETQ. The junction had 2 bases not matched to a gene; V was cut back by 2 bases and J by 6 bases. The CDR3 is made up of 15 amino acids.

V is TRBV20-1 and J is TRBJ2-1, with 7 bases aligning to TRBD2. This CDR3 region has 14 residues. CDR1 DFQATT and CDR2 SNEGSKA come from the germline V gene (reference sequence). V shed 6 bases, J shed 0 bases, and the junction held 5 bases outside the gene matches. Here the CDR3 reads CSAIGGSSYNEQFF. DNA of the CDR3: TGCAGTGCCATCGGGGGGAGCTCCTACAATGAGCAGTTCTTC.

The CDR3 DNA sequence: TGCGCCAGCAGCTTGATAAGAACAGATACGCAGTATTTT. Protein product: CASSLIRTDTQYF. V and J are TRBV5-1 and TRBJ2-3; D is unclear. This CDR3 contains 13 residues. Per germline, CDR1 SGHRS and CDR2 YFSETQ. V was shortened by 1 base and J by 3 bases, with 6 bases between the two germline ends.

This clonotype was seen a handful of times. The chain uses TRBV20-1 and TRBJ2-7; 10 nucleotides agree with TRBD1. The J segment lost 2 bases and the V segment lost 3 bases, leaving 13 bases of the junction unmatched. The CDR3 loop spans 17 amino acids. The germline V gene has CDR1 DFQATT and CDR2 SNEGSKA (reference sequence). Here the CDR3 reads CSASPRRDRGTAYEQYF. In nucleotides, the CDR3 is TGCAGTGCTAGTCCCCGCCGGGACAGGGGTACGGCCTACGAGCAGTACTTC.

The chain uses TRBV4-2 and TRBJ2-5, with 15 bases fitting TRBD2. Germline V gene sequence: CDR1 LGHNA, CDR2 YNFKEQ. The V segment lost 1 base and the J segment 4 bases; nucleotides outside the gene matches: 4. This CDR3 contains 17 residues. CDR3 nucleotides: TGTGCCAGCAGCCAAGGGACTAGCGGGGGGGCCGCAGAGACCCAGTACTTC. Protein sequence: CASSQGTSGGAAETQYF.

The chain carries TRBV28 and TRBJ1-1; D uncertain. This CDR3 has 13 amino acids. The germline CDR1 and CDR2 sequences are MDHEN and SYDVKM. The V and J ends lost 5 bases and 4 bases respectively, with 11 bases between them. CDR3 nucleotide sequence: TGTGCCAGCAGTCAATCCCCGATCACTGAAGCTTTCTTT. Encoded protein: CASSQSPITEAFF.

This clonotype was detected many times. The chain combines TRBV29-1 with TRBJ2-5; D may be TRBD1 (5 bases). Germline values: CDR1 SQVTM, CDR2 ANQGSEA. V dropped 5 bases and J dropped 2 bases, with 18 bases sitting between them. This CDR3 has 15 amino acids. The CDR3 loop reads CSVTWSRASQETQYF. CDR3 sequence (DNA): TGCAGCGTTACCTGGAGCAGGGCCAGTCAAGAGACCCAGTACTTC.

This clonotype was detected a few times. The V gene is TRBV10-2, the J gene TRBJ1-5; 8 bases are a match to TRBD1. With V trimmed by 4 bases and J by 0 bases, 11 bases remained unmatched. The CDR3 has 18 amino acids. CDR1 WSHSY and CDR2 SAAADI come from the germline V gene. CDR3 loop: CASSAGGRGLYSNQPQHF. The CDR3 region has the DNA TGCGCCAGCAGTGCAGGGGGCAGGGGCCTATATAGCAATCAGCCCCAGCATTTT.

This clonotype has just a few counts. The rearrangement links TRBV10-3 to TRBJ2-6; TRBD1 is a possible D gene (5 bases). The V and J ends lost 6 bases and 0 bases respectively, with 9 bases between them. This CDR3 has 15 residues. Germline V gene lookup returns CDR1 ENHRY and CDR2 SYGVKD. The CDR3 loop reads CAIRTASSGANVLTF. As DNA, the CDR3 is TGTGCCATCAGGACAGCCAGCTCTGGGGCCAACGTCCTGACTTTC.

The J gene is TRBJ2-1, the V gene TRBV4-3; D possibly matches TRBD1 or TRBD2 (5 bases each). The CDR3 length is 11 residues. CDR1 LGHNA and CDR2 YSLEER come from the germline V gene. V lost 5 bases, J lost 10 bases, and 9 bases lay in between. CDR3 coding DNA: TGCGCCAGCAGCTTCGGGACGGAGCAGTTCTTC. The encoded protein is CASSFGTEQFF.

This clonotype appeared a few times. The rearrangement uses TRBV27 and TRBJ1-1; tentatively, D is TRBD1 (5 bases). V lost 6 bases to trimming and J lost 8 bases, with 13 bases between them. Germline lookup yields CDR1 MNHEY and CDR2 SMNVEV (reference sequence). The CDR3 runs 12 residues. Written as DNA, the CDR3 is TGTGCCAGCAGAAACCTCGGGACCGAAGCTTTCTTT. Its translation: CASRNLGTEAFF.

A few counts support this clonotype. CDR3 DNA: TGTGCCAGCAGTTTAATGGCAGGGAGCAATCAGCCCCAGCATTTT. This sequence encodes CASSLMAGSNQPQHF. The rearrangement uses TRBV27 and TRBJ1-5, with a tentative D call TRBD1 (5 bases). This CDR3 is built from 15 residues. The ends were cut back, 2 bases at V and 1 base at J, with 9 bases in the middle. The germline gives CDR1 MNHEY, CDR2 SMNVEV (reference sequence).

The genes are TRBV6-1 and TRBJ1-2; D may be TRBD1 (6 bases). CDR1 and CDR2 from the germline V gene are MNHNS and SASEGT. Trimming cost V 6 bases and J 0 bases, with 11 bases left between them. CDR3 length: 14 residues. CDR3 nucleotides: TGTGCCAGCAGCCGCAGGGGAGCTAACTATGGCTACACCTTC. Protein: CASSRRGANYGYTF.